A selection of T cell receptor beta chains follows, all from one sample in a study of OX40 agonist ivuxolimab in advanced cancers. The repertoire was sequenced with immunoSEQ multiplex PCR; TCRdb's copy has only in-frame clones and lacks some. The table shows under 85,000 clones, with around 89% occurring only once. The material was CD4+ or CD8+ T cells sorted from blood, obtained in a trial of the OX40 agonist ivuxolimab. All receptors derive from an adult with an advanced solid tumor such as melanoma, head and neck, liver or kidney cancer. Each CDR3 is given with its conserved first and last residue. A D gene is named only where the DNA matches it firmly. A row's size may be missing; if present it is once, few, many or a size class.

V	D	J	size	CDR3	DNA
TRBV5-4	.	TRBJ1-6	.	CASSPDSVYNSPLHF	TGTGCCAGCAGCCCCGACAGCGTATATAATTCACCCCTCCACTTT
TRBV10-3	.	TRBJ2-7	.	CAISESTDEQYF	TGTGCCATCAGTGAGTCGACAGACGAGCAGTACTTC
TRBV4-1	.	TRBJ1-1	.	CASSRGVNAEAFF	TGCGCCAGCAGCCGGGGGGTGAACGCTGAAGCTTTCTTT
TRBV15	.	TRBJ2-3	.	CATSIGSRGNTQYF	TGTGCCACCAGCATAGGGAGTCGCGGAAATACGCAGTATTTT
TRBV2	.	TRBJ1-2	.	CASSPDPYGYTF	TGTGCCAGCAGTCCGGACCCCTATGGCTACACCTTC
TRBV5-4	.	TRBJ2-3	.	CASSLEAGFTSTDTQYF	TGTGCCAGCAGCTTGGAAGCAGGATTTACTAGCACAGATACGCAGTATTTT
TRBV15	TRBD1	TRBJ1-2	.	CATSSLNRGYYGYTF	TGTGCCACCAGCTCACTAAACAGGGGGTACTATGGCTACACCTTC
TRBV16	.	TRBJ1-1	once	CASSQGTRTGDAFF	TGTGCCAGCAGCCAAGGGACTAGAACGGGGGACGCTTTCTTT
TRBV7-9	TRBD1	TRBJ2-7	.	CASSPRTGNYEQYF	TGTGCCAGCAGCCCCCGGACAGGGAACTACGAGCAGTACTTC
TRBV7-9	.	TRBJ2-3	.	CASSLYRGWSTDTQYF	TGTGCCAGCAGCTTATATAGGGGATGGAGCACAGATACGCAGTATTTT
TRBV2	TRBD1	TRBJ1-4	.	CASSGWGDRGEKLFF	TGTGCCAGCAGTGGATGGGGAGACAGGGGTGAAAAACTGTTTTTT
TRBV11-2	.	TRBJ1-2	.	CASSLYSPEDGYTF	TGTGCCAGCAGCTTATATTCCCCCGAGGATGGCTACACCTTC
TRBV7-2	.	TRBJ2-3	few	CASSFSTDTQYF	TGTGCCAGCAGCTTCTCCACAGATACGCAGTATTTT
TRBV19	.	TRBJ1-2	.	CASTSGPLYGYTF	TGTGCCAGTACGTCTGGGCCTCTCTATGGCTACACCTTC
TRBV5-1	.	TRBJ1-1	.	CASSLEGAEAFF	TGCGCCAGCAGCTTAGAAGGGGCTGAAGCTTTCTTT
TRBV7-3	TRBD1	TRBJ2-1	.	CASSPGQDNEQFF	TGTGCCAGCAGCCCGGGACAGGACAATGAGCAGTTCTTC
TRBV18	TRBD1	TRBJ1-2	.	CASSPSGTGSKGYGYTF	TGTGCCAGCTCACCATCCGGGACAGGGTCCAAAGGCTATGGCTACACCTTC